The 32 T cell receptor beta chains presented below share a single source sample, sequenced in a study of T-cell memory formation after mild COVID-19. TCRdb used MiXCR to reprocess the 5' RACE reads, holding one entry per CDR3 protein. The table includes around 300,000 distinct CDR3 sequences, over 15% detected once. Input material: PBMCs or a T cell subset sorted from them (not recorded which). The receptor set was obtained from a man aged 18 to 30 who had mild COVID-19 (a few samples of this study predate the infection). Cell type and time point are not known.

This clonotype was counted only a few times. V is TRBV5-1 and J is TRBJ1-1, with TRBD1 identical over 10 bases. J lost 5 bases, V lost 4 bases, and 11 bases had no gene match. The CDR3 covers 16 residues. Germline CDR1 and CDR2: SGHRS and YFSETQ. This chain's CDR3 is CASSDRQGALGTEAFF. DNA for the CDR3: TGCGCCAGCAGCGACCGACAGGGGGCGTTAGGTACTGAAGCTTTCTTT.

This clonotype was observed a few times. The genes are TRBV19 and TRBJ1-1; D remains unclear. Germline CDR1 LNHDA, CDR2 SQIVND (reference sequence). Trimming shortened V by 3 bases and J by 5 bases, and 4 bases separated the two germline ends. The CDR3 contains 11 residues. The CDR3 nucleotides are TGTGCCAGTAGTATTTGGACTGAAGCTTTCTTT. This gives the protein CASSIWTEAFF.

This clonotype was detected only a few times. CDR3 region: CSASMGGFVDTEAFF. In nucleotides, the CDR3 is TGCAGTGCTAGCATGGGGGGATTTGTGGACACTGAAGCTTTCTTT. The chain combines TRBV20-1 with TRBJ1-1; TRBD1 might be the D (5 bases). V dropped 3 bases and J dropped 3 bases, with 17 bases sitting between them. The CDR3 is 15 amino acids. Germline CDR1 DFQATT, CDR2 SNEGSKA (reference sequence).

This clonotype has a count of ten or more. CDR3 DNA: TGTGCCAGCAGCTTAGGACGGCTGAACACTGAAGCTTTCTTT. Protein product: CASSLGRLNTEAFF. The V gene is TRBV7-9, the J gene TRBJ1-1; D remains unclear. CDR1 is SEHNR and CDR2 is FQNEAQ in the germline V gene (reference sequence). The CDR3 runs 14 residues. V lost 1 base and J 0 bases, leaving 6 bases between the germline ends.

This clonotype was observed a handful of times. The CDR3 sequence is CASSRISGSPGNEQFF. The CDR3 bases are TGTGCCAGCAGCAGAATTAGTGGGTCCCCGGGGAATGAGCAGTTCTTC. The chain couples TRBV7-3 to TRBJ2-1; the D gene is possibly TRBD2 (5 bases). CDR1 is SGHTA, CDR2 FQGTGA, per germline. This CDR3 contains 16 residues. Trimming pared 5 bases from V and 7 bases from J, leaving 21 bases between.

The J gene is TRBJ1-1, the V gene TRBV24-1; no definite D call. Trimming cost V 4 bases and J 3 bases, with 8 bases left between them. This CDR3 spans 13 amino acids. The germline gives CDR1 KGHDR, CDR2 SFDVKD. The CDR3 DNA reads TGTGCCACCAGTGACCCGACGTACACTGAAGCTTTCTTT. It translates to CATSDPTYTEAFF.

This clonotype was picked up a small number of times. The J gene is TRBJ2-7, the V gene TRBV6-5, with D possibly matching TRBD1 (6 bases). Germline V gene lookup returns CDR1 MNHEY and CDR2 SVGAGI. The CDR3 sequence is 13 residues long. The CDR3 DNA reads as TGTGTTACAGGGCAGGGGATTCACTACGAGCAGTACGTC. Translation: CVTGQGIHYEQYV.

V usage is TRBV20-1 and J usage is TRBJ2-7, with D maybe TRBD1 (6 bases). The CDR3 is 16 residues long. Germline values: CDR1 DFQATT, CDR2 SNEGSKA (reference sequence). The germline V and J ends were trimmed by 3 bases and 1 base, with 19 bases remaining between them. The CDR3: CSARYNLGGASYEQYF. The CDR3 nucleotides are TGCAGTGCTAGGTATAACTTAGGGGGAGCGTCCTACGAGCAGTACTTC.

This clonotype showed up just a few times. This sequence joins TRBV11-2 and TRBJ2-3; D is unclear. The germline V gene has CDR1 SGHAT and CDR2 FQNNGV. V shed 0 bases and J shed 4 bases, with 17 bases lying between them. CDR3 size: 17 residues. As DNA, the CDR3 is TGTGCCAGCAGCTTAGAGGCAGGATACACGCTAGCAGATACGCAGTATTTT. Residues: CASSLEAGYTLADTQYF.

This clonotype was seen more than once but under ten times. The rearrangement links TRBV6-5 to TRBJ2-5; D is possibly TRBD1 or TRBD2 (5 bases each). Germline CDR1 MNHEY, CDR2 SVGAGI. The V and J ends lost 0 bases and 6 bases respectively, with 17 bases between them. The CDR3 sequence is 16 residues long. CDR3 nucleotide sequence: TGTGCCAGCAGTTACTCGAGTATGGGGGTTCGGCAGACCCAGTACTTC. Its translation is CASSYSSMGVRQTQYF.

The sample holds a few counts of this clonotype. CDR3 bases: TGTGCCAGCAGGTGGACTGATCAGCCCCAGCATTTT. Amino acid sequence: CASRWTDQPQHF. V and J are TRBV12-3 or TRBV12-4 and TRBJ1-5; D is unresolved. This CDR3 comprises 12 residues. Trimming pared 6 bases from V and 5 bases from J, leaving 8 bases between.

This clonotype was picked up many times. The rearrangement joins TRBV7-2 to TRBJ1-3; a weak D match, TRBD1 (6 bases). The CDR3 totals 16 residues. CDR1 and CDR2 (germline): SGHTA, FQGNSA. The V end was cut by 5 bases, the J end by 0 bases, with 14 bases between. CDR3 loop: CASSPRQVRSGNTIYF. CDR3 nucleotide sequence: TGTGCCAGCAGCCCCCGACAGGTTCGCTCTGGAAACACCATATATTTT.

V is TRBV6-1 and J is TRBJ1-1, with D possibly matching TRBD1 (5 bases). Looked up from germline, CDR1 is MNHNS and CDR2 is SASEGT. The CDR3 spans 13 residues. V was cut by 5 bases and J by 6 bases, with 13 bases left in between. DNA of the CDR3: TGTGCCAGCAGTCCCCCAGGGAGCCCTGAAGCTTTCTTT. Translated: CASSPPGSPEAFF.

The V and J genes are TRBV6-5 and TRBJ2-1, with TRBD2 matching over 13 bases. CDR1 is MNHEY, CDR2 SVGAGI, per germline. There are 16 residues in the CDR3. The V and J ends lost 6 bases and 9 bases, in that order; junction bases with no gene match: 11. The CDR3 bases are TGTGCCAGCAGCCGACGACTAGCGGGGGGAGCGAGTGAGCAGTTCTTC. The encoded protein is CASSRRLAGGASEQFF.

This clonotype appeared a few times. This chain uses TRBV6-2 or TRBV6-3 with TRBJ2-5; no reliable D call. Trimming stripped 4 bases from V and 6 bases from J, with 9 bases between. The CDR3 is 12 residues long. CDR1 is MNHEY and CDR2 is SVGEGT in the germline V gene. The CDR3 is CASSLVEKTQYF. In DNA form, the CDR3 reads TGTGCCAGCAGTTTAGTCGAGAAGACCCAGTACTTC.

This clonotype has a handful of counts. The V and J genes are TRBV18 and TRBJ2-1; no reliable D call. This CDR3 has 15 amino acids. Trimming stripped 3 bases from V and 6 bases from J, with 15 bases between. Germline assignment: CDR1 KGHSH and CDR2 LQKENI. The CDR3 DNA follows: TGTGCCAGCTCACCGGTCTCTGGCGTGTCCAATGAGCAGTTCTTC. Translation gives CASSPVSGVSNEQFF.

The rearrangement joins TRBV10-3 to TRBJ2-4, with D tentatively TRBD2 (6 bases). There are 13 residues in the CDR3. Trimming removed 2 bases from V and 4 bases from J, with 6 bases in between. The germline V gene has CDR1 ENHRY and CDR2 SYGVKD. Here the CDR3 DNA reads TGTGCCATCAGTGAGGGAGGGAAAAACATTCAGTACTTC. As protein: CAISEGGKNIQYF.

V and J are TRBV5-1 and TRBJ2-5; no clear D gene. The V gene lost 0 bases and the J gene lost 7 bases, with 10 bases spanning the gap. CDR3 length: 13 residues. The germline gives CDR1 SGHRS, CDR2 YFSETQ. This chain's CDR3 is CASSLDSDGTQYF. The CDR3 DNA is TGCGCCAGCAGCTTGGATAGTGATGGGACCCAGTACTTC. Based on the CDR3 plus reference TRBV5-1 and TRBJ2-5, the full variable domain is KAGVTQTPRYLIKTRGQQVTLSCSPISGHRSVSWYQQTPGQGLQFLFEYFSETQRNKGNFPGRFSGRQFSNSRSEMNVSTLELGDSALYLCASSLDSDGTQYFGPGTRLLVL.

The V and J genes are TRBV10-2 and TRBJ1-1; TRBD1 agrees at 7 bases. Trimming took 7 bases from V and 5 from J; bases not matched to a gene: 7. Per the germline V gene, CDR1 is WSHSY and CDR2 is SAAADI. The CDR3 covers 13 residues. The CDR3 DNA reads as TGCGCCAGCAATACACAGGGGTATACTGAAGCTTTCTTT. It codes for CASNTQGYTEAFF.

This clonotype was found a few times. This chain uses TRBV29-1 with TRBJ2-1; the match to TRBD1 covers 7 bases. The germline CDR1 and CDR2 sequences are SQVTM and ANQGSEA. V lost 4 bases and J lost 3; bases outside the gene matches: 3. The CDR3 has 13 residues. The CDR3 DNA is TGCAGCGTTGTAGGGGGCAGCTACAATGAGCAGTTCTTC. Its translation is CSVVGGSYNEQFF.

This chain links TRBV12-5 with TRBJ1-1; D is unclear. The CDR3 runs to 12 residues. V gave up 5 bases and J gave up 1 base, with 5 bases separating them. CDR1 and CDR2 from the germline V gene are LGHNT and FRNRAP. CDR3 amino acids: CASGAWNTEAFF. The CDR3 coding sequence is TGTGCTAGTGGTGCATGGAACACTGAAGCTTTCTTT. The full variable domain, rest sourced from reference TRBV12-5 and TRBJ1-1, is DARVTQTPRHKVTEMGQEVTMRCQPILGHNTVFWYRQTMMQGLELLAYFRNRAPLDDSGMPKDRFSAEMPDATLATLKIQPSEPRDSAVYFCASGAWNTEAFFGQGTRLTVV.

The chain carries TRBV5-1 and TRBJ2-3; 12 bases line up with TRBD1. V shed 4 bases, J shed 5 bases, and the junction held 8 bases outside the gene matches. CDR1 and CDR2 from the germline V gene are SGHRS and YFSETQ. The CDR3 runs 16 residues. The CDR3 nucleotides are TGCGCCAGCAGCGCCGGGACAGGGGGCTGGGAAGATACGCAGTATTTT. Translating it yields CASSAGTGGWEDTQYF.

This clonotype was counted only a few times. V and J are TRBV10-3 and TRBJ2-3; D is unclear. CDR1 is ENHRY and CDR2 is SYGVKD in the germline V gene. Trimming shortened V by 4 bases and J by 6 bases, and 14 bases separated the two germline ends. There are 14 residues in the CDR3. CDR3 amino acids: CAISGGSTVDTQYF. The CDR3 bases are TGTGCCATCAGTGGAGGCAGCACAGTGGATACGCAGTATTTT.

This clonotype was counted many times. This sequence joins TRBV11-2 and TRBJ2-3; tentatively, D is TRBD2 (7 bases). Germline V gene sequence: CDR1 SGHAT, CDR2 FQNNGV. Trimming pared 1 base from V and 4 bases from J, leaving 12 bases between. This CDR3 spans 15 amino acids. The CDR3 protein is CASSLVRGASDTQYF. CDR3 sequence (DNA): TGTGCCAGCAGCTTAGTCCGGGGGGCGTCAGATACGCAGTATTTT.

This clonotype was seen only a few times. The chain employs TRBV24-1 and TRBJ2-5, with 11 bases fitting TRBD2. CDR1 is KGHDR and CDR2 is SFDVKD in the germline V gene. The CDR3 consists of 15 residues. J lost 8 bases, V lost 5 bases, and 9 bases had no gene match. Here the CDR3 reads CATSALAGDLQTQYF. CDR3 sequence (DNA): TGTGCCACCAGTGCACTAGCGGGGGACCTACAAACCCAGTACTTC.

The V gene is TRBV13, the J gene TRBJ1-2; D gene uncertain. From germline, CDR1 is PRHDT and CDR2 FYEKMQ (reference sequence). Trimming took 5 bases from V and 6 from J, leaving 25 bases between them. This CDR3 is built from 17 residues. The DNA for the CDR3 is TGTGCCAGCAGCCGGACGCCAGCAAAAATTCACCCTGATGGCTACACCTTC. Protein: CASSRTPAKIHPDGYTF. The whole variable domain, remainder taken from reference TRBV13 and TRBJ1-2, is AAGVIQSPRHLIKEKRETATLKCYPIPRHDTVYWYQQGPGQDPQFLISFYEKMQSDKGSIPDRFSAQQFSDYHSELNMSSLELGDSALYFCASSRTPAKIHPDGYTFGSGTRLTVV.

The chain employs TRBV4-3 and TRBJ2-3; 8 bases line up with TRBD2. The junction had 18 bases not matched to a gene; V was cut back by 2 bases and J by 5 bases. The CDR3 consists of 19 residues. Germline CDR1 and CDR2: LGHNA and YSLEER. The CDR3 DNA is TGCGCCAGCAGCCAACGTCCCCGCTTAGCGGGGAACCAACAAGATACGCAGTATTTT. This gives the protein CASSQRPRLAGNQQDTQYF.

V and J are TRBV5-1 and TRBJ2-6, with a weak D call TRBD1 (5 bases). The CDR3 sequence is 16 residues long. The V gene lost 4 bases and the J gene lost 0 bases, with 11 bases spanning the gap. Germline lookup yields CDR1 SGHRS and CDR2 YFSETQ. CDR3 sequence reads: CASSQDSHSGANVLTF. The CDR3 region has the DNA TGCGCCAGCAGCCAAGACAGCCACTCTGGGGCCAACGTCCTGACTTTC.

For the CDR3, the DNA is TGTGCCAGCAGTTTACCGTCTGGAGGCTACACCTTC. It yields the protein CASSLPSGGYTF. The genes are TRBV28 and TRBJ1-2; D remains unclear. This CDR3 is 12 amino acids long. The V end lost 2 bases, the J end lost 8 bases, and 9 bases lay between the germline ends. Germline CDR1 MDHEN, CDR2 SYDVKM.

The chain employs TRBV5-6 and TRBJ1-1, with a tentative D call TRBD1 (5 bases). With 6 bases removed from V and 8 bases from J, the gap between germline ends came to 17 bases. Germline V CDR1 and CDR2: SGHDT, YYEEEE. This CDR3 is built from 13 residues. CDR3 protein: CASTPGTISEAFF. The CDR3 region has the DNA TGTGCCAGCACCCCCGGGACCATTAGCGAAGCTTTCTTT.

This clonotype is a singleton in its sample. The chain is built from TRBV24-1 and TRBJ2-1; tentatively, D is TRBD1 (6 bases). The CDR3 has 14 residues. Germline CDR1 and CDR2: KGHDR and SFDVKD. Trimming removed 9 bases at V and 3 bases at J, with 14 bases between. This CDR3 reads CATSKGRGYNEQFF. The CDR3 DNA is TGTGCCACCTCAAAGGGCAGGGGCTACAATGAGCAGTTCTTC.

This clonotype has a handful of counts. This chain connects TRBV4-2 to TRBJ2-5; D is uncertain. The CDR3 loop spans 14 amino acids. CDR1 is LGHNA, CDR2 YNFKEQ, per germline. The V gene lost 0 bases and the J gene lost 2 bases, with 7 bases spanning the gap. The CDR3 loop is CASSQESMQETQYF. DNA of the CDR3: TGTGCCAGCAGCCAAGAGTCCATGCAAGAGACCCAGTACTTC.